This T cell receptor (beta chain) emerged from a study of blood T cell repertoires in COVID-19. As for the study in general: Samples taken during acute and convalescent COVID-19 were collected in the United States, Italy and Spain.

With 7 bases removed from V and 5 bases from J, the gap between germline ends came to 9 bases. The CDR3 consists of 13 residues. CDR1 and CDR2 from the germline V gene are WSHSY and SAAADI. The table came from immunoSEQ multiplex PCR; TCRdb's copy has only in-frame clones and leaves some out. The data show a few hundred thousand clones, with roughly 84% seen just once and 1% held by the top ten. Sequenced: PBMCs or T cells enriched from blood (not recorded which). The source is a woman in her thirties who had recovered from COVID-19. The chain employs TRBV10-2 and TRBJ1-6; no firm D call. The CDR3 protein is CASTAENNSPLHF. DNA for the CDR3: TGCGCCAGCACGGCGGAAAATAATTCACCCCTCCACTTT.